Following are 8 T cell receptor beta chains from one sample sequenced in a study of blood T cells in healthy people across ages. Using a J-beta primer mix together with a sample-barcoded 5' primer, a second PCR was run for about 6 to 12 cycles. One entry per CDR3 protein, called by TCRdb with MiXCR from the 5' RACE reads. The sample includes under 2,000,000 distinct CDR3 sequences, about 49% of them seen just once. Sequencing used blood. These receptors were collected from a woman aged 40 to 49 in good health.

The chain combines TRBV11-2 with TRBJ2-1; 12 bases agree with TRBD2. CDR3 length equals 17 residues. With 5 bases clipped from V and 6 bases from J, the junction kept 11 bases outside the gene matches. Germline assignment: CDR1 SGHAT and CDR2 FQNNGV. This CDR3 reads CASSNNLAGGLGNEQFF. Here the CDR3 DNA reads TGTGCCAGCAGCAACAATCTAGCGGGGGGGCTAGGCAATGAGCAGTTCTTC.

The rearrangement uses TRBV20-1 and TRBJ2-5, with D unresolved. V lost 0 bases and J lost 8, with 10 bases in between. The CDR3 is 12 amino acids. CDR1 is DFQATT, CDR2 SNEGSKA, per germline (reference sequence). The CDR3, as DNA: TGCAGTGCTAGAGATCTCGAACTCACCCAGTACTTC. This encodes CSARDLELTQYF.

This clonotype was recorded once. In DNA form, the CDR3 reads TGTGCCAGCAGCTTAGAATACAATCAGCCCCAGCATTTT. This encodes CASSLEYNQPQHF. The genes are TRBV7-9 and TRBJ1-5; no firm D call. The CDR3 has 13 amino acids. Per germline, CDR1 SEHNR and CDR2 FQNEAQ (reference sequence). V lost 1 base and J lost 3, with 4 bases in between.

V and J are TRBV4-1 and TRBJ2-3; D is possibly TRBD1 (5 bases). This CDR3 region has 16 residues. Deletions cut 4 bases from V and 4 bases from J, with 18 bases between. Germline-derived CDR1 and CDR2 are MGHRA and YSYEKL. CDR3 in DNA: TGCGCCAGCAGCCCAAGATTTCAGGGTATTGCAGATACGCAGTATTTT. Translation: CASSPRFQGIADTQYF.

This chain connects TRBV20-1 to TRBJ2-1; 12 nucleotides line up with TRBD1. The germline V gene has CDR1 DFQATT and CDR2 SNEGSKA (reference sequence). Unmatched junction bases numbered 19, after V lost 8 bases and J lost 2 bases. The CDR3 length is 19 residues. The chain's CDR3 is CSFGPEGGTGGRAYNEQFF. CDR3 bases: TGCAGTTTTGGGCCGGAAGGTGGGACAGGGGGCAGGGCCTACAATGAGCAGTTCTTC.

The rearrangement links TRBV15 to TRBJ2-3; 11 bases align to TRBD2. This CDR3 is built from 16 residues. V lost 1 base to trimming and J lost 2 bases; unmatched junction nucleotides: 2. Germline values: CDR1 LNHNV, CDR2 YYDKDF (reference sequence). CDR3 nucleotide sequence: TGTGCCACCAGCAGAGGACTAGCGGGGTACACAGATACGCAGTATTTT. Protein: CATSRGLAGYTDTQYF.

The rearrangement joins TRBV7-2 to TRBJ1-2; 7 bases align to TRBD1. Losses at the gene ends were 5 bases for V and 4 bases for J; bases not matched to a gene: 22. The CDR3 covers 19 residues. CDR1 and CDR2 from the germline V gene are SGHTA and FQGNSA. This CDR3 reads CASSEEPQGQSPSGYGYTF. The CDR3 bases are TGTGCCAGCAGCGAGGAGCCACAGGGACAGAGCCCCTCCGGCTATGGCTACACCTTC.

The J gene is TRBJ2-3, the V gene TRBV7-2, with 8 positions matching TRBD2. Germline V gene lookup returns CDR1 SGHTA and CDR2 FQGNSA. Unmatched junction bases numbered 5, after V lost 5 bases and J lost 1 base. The CDR3 is 15 residues long. The CDR3 sequence is CASSRRAGGTDTQYF. As DNA, the CDR3 is TGTGCCAGCAGCCGACGAGCGGGGGGCACAGATACGCAGTATTTT. The full variable domain, its missing parts supplied by reference TRBV7-2 and TRBJ2-3, is GAGVSQSPSNKVTEKGKDVELRCDPISGHTALYWYRQSLGQGLEFLIYFQGNSAPDKSGLPSDRFSAERTGGSVSTLTIQRTQQEDSAVYLCASSRRAGGTDTQYFGPGTRLTVL.